This TCR beta chain was obtained from a study of cytomegalovirus exposure and HLA in healthy donors. Healthy individuals who donated bone marrow served as the donors. Germline assignment: CDR1 SGHRS and CDR2 YFSETQ. The CDR3 has 12 residues. V dropped 5 bases and J dropped 4 bases, with 9 bases sitting between them. PCR employed 60 Vbeta and 13 Jbeta primers. TCRdb's copy holds only in-frame clones and misses some; the assay was immunoSEQ multiplex PCR. Of around 87,000 clones listed, 81% are singletons. The sequencing sample was made of PBMCs. This rearrangement joins TRBV5-1 to TRBJ1-1; possible D gene TRBD1, 6 bases. This receptor was identified in a girl aged 2 to 10 in good health and CMV-seropositive. The CDR3: CASRGGSTEAFF. The CDR3 nucleotides are TGCGCCAGCAGAGGGGGTAGCACTGAAGCTTTCTTT.